The entry below describes one T cell receptor (beta chain). Indicated time point: persistent/refractory GD, antithyroid drugs over 5 years with positive TRAb. After RNA was extracted from PBMCs, the TCR library was made from it. This entry is derived from a study of regulatory T cells in long-lasting Graves disease. Germline V gene data show CDR1 as SEHNR and CDR2 as FQNEAQ (reference sequence). With 8 bases removed from V and 8 bases from J, the gap between germline ends came to 13 bases. This CDR3 region has 12 residues. HTBI primers from iRepertoire and Arm-PCR of CDR3 regions yielded the TCR beta libraries. TCRdb passed the multiplex PCR reads through MiXCR, listing each CDR3 protein once. Among some 470,000 distinct CDR3 sequences listed, 20% to 25% were seen once.

The sample here was peripheral blood mononuclear cells (PBMCs), taken when the disease was refractory, from a patient treated with antithyroid drugs. The receptor was isolated from a female donor with Graves disease. This chain links TRBV7-9 with TRBJ1-3; D may be TRBD1 (5 bases). CDR3 loop: CASGEGPDTIYF. The CDR3 nucleotides read TGTGCCAGCGGGGAGGGACCTGACACCATATATTTT.